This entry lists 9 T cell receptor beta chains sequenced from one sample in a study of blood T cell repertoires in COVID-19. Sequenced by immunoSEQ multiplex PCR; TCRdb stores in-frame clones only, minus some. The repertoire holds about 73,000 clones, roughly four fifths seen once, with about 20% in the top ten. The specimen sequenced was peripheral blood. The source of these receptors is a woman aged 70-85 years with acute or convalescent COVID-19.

The CDR3 nucleotides read TGTGCCAGCAGTGGGGGGACAGGTGAGGGCTACGAGCAGTACTTC. Translation gives CASSGGTGEGYEQYF. V is TRBV28 and J is TRBJ2-7; TRBD1 matches at 8 bases. Germline assignment: CDR1 MDHEN and CDR2 SYDVKM. There are 15 residues in the CDR3. The ends lost 5 bases at V and 3 bases at J; junction bases unmatched: 9.

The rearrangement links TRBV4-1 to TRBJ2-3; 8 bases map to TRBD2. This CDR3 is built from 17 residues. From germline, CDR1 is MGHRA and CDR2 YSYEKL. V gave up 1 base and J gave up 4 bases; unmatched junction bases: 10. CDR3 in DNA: TGCGCCAGCAGCCAAGTGGCAACAGCGGGAGCCCCAGATACGCAGTATTTT. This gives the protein CASSQVATAGAPDTQYF.

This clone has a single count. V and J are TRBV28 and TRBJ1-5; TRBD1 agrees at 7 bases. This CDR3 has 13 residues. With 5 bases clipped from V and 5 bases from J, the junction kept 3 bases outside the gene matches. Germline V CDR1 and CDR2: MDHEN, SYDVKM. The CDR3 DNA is TGTGCCAGCAGTGAGGGGGCCGATCAGCCCCAGCATTTT. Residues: CASSEGADQPQHF.

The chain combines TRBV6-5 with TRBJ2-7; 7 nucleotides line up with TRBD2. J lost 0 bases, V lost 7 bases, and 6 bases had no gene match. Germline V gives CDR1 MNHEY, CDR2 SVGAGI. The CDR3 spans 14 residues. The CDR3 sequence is CASTSGTSSYEQYF. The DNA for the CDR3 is TGTGCCAGCACGAGCGGGACGAGCTCCTACGAGCAGTACTTC.

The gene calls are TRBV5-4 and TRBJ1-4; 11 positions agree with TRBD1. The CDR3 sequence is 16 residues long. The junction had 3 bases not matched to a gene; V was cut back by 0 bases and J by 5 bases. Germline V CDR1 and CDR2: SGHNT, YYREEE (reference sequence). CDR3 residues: CASSLVRDRGNEKLFF. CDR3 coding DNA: TGTGCCAGCAGCTTGGTCCGGGACAGGGGGAATGAAAAACTGTTTTTT.

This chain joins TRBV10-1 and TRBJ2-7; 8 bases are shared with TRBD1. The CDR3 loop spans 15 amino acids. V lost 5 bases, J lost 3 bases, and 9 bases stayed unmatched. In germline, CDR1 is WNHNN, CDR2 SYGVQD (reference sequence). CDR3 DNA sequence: TGCGCCAGCAGTTCGGGGGCAGGGGGCAGCTACGAGCAGTACTTC. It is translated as CASSSGAGGSYEQYF.

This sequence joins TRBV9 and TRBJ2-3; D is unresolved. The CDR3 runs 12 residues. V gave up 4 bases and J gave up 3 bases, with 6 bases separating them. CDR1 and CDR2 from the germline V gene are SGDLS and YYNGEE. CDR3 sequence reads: CASSPRTDTQYF. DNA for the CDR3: TGTGCCAGCAGCCCGCGGACAGATACGCAGTATTTT.

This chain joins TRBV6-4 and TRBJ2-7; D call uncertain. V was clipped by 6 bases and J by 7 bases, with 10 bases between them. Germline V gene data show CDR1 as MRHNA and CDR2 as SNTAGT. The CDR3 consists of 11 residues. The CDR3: CASRESREQYF. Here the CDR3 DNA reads TGTGCCAGCAGAGAATCCAGAGAGCAGTACTTC.

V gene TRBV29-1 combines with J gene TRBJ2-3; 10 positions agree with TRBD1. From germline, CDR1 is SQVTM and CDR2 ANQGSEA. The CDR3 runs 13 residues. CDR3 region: CSGTGVPTDTQYF. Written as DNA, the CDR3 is TGCAGTGGGACAGGGGTGCCCACAGATACGCAGTATTTT.